The subject of this entry is one TCR beta chain. The data are from a study of T cell responses to AZD1222 COVID-19 vaccine. Profiling relied on immunoSEQ multiplex PCR, and the TCRdb table lists in-frame clones only, not all of them. The profile covers some 170,000 clones, with around 94% appearing a single time and 2% to 3% taken by the ten largest. The sequence was obtained from an adult in good health. Sequenced here: peripheral blood, sampled on day 0 of AZD1222 vaccination.

The CDR3 bases are TGTGCCAGCAGCTCCGGGACTAGCACTGCCTACGAGCAGTACTTC. Protein sequence: CASSSGTSTAYEQYF. This chain uses TRBV5-4 with TRBJ2-7; 9 bases are a match to TRBD2. Trimming took 3 bases from V and 2 from J; bases not matched to a gene: 6. This CDR3 contains 15 residues. Germline values: CDR1 SGHNT, CDR2 YYREEE (reference sequence).